These T cell receptor beta chains were read from a single sample in a study of technical replicates of blood from a few donors. Method: immunoSEQ multiplex PCR; TCRdb's copy keeps in-frame clones and lacks some. The profile shows 84,000 or so clones, about 94% of them singletons. Sequenced input: T cells isolated from PBMCs. These receptors came from a human donor in good health. The CDR3 runs from the conserved cysteine through the conserved F or W.

>TRBV2|TRBJ1-4
CASQGAGEKLFF
>TRBV6-1|TRBJ2-1
CASSGGTLAGYYGDEQFF
>TRBV6-5|TRBJ1-4
CASSYDGRKLFF
>TRBV2|TRBJ1-2
CASSDEQGVEGYTF
>TRBV5-4|TRBJ2-1
CASSLAGLAGVLNEQFF
>TRBV25-1|TRBJ2-1
CASSPGLDYNEQFF
>TRBV5-1|TRBJ1-2
CASSLGAQRSYTF
>TRBV5-4|TRBJ2-3
CASSLGWAGANTDTQYF
>TRBV4-1|TRBJ2-7
CASQSDEGAYEQYF
>TRBV6-5|TRBJ1-2
CASRRDRGLDYGYTF
>TRBV6-1|TRBJ2-2
CASSGTGANTGELFF
>TRBV19|TRBJ2-2
CASSPTSTGELFF
>TRBV7-8|TRBJ2-7
CASSLLNPGQRTYEQYF
>TRBV6-5|TRBJ2-4
CASSFAWGLAKNIQYF
>TRBV19|TRBJ1-3
CASKQGSGNTIYF
>TRBV27|TRBJ1-1
CASSPNPRQGNAEAFF
>TRBV30|TRBJ2-5
CAWSRGIGETQYF
>TRBV10-3|TRBJ2-5
CAISEEGGATQYF
>TRBV5-1|TRBJ1-1
CASSSETGTGSTEAFF
>TRBV6-4|TRBJ2-1
CASSLSGGAGNEQFF
>TRBV10-1|TRBJ2-7
CASSEDPLGRTYEQYF
>TRBV27|TRBJ2-1
CASGTGDEQFF
>TRBV15|TRBJ2-5
CATSTRETQYF
>TRBV7-3|TRBJ1-2
CASSLTDAGTGVYVSYTF
>TRBV18|TRBJ2-7
CASSPKTSGTSYEQYF
>TRBV7-2|TRBJ2-7
CASSPQAGSYEQYF
>TRBV10-1|TRBJ1-1
CASGDMNTEAFF
>TRBV11-2|TRBJ2-3
CASSPLGGSGEYTDTQYF
>TRBV7-9|TRBJ2-1
CASSLGAGGVRNEQFF
>TRBV2|TRBJ1-2
CASSRRGYTANYGYTF
>TRBV9|TRBJ2-5
CASSLGTAEETQYF
>TRBV11-3|TRBJ2-1
CASSSGGKYNEQFF
>TRBV2|TRBJ2-3
CASSSGLSVVPDTQYF
>TRBV30|TRBJ2-2
CAWTGGAVSGELFF
>TRBV27|TRBJ2-2
CASRPIRREVDTGELFF
>TRBV2|TRBJ1-1
CASGTGGTEAFF
>TRBV15|TRBJ1-5
CATSRDLPVNFRLGNQPQHF
>TRBV6-1|TRBJ1-2
CASRMGHFYGYTF
>TRBV7-6|TRBJ2-7
CASSNRAGDYEQYF
>TRBV4-1|TRBJ2-3
CASSQGLTGLTDTQYF
>TRBV7-8|TRBJ1-3
CASSLTTPGLISGNTIYF
>TRBV2|TRBJ1-2
CAPQGGANYGYTF
>TRBV18|TRBJ1-2
CASSPGDSLSGYTF
>TRBV5-4|TRBJ1-1
CASSFSWAMNTEAFF
>TRBV6-1|TRBJ2-5
CASSELTTPQETQYF
>TRBV11-3|TRBJ2-7
CASSLRSGYEQYF
>TRBV5-1|TRBJ2-5
CASSPVGTSGGETQYF
>TRBV11-2|TRBJ1-1
CASSLETGNTEAFF
>TRBV2|TRBJ2-7
CASSDHEGSYEQYF
>TRBV27|TRBJ2-1
CASSHLTSGLYNEQFF
>TRBV11-3|TRBJ2-1
CASSLGLAGGASYNEQFF